The sequence of this T cell receptor (beta chain) was determined in a study of T cells in Graves' hyperthyroidism and ophthalmopathy. The germline V gene encodes CDR1 MNHEY and CDR2 SVGAGI. The germline V and J ends were trimmed by 8 bases and 5 bases, with 21 bases remaining between them. The CDR3 spans 15 residues. Template material for amplifying TCR beta CDR3 regions consisted of RNA transcripts. Initially, a first-round RT-PCR of the TCR CDR3 employed the HTBI primer set. One entry per CDR3 protein results from TCRdb running MiXCR on the multiplex PCR reads. The sample gives 600,000 to 800,000 distinct CDR3 sequences, around a third of which show up once; roughly 31% is in the top ten. On this clonotype itself: A much larger clonotype is one base distant, so this may be a read error.

The gene calls are TRBV6-5 and TRBJ2-5, with D maybe TRBD2 (7 bases). The clonotype comes from a woman in her 40s with Graves' hyperthyroidism. The sequenced sample consisted of blood. CDR3 in amino acids: CASGGTSVGPETQYF. Here the CDR3 DNA reads TGTGCCAGCGGGGGCACTAGCGTCGGGCCGGAGACCCAGTACTTC.